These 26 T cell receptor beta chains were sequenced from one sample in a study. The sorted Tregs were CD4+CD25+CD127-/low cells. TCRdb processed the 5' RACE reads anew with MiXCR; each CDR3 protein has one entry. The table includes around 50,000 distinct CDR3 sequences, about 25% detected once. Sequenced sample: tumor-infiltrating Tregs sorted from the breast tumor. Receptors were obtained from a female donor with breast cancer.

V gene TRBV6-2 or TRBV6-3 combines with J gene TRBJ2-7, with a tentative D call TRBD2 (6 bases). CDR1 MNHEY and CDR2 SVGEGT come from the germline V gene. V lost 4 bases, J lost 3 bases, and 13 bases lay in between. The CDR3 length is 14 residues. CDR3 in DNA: TGTGCCAGCAGTTTTCCGGGGCGGGACTACGAGCAGTACTTC. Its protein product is CASSFPGRDYEQYF.

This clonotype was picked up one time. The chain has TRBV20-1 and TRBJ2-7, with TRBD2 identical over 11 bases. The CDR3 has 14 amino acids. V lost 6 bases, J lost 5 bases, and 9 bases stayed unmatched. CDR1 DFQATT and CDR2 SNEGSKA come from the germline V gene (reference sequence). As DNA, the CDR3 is TGCAGTGCAAAGGCACTAGCGGGAGTTGACGAGCAGTACTTC. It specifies CSAKALAGVDEQYF.

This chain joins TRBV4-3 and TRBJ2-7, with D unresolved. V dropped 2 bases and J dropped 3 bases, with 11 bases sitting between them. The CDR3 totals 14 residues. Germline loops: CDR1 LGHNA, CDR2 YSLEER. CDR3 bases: TGCGCCAGCAGCCAACTGATGGACGGCTACGAGCAGTACTTC. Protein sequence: CASSQLMDGYEQYF.

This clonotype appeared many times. This CDR3 reads CASSSRDRPRYF. Here the CDR3 DNA reads TGTGCCAGCAGCTCCCGGGACAGGCCAAGGTACTTC. The V call is TRBV11-2, the J call TRBJ2-7, with 8 bases aligning to TRBD1. The CDR3 is made up of 12 amino acids. Trimming cost V 4 bases and J 12 bases; bases outside gene matches: 8. Germline V gene sequence: CDR1 SGHAT, CDR2 FQNNGV.

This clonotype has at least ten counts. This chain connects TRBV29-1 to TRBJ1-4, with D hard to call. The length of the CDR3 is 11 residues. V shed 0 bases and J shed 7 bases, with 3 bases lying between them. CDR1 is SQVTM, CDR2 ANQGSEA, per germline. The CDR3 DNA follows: TGCAGCGTTGAAGAGGGTGAAAAACTGTTTTTT. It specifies CSVEEGEKLFF.

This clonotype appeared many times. The chain's CDR3 is CATLLSGANVLTF. The DNA for the CDR3 is TGTGCCACTCTACTATCTGGGGCCAACGTCCTGACTTTC. The chain carries TRBV28 and TRBJ2-6, with D hard to call. V shed 10 bases and J shed 1 base, with 8 bases lying between them. The CDR3 covers 13 residues. Germline V gene lookup returns CDR1 MDHEN and CDR2 SYDVKM.

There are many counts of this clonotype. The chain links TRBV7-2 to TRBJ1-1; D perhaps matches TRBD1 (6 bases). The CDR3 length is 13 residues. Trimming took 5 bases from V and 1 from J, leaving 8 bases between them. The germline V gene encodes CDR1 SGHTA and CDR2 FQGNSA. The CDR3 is CASSKGGNTEAFF. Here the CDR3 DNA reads TGTGCCAGCAGCAAGGGGGGGAACACTGAAGCTTTCTTT.

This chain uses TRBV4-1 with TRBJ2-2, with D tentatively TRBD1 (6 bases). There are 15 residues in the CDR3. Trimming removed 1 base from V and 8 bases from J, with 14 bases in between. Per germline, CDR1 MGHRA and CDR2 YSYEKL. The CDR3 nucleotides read TGCGCCAGCAGCCAAGGACCCGGGACAAAAGGGGAGCTGTTTTTT. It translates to CASSQGPGTKGELFF.

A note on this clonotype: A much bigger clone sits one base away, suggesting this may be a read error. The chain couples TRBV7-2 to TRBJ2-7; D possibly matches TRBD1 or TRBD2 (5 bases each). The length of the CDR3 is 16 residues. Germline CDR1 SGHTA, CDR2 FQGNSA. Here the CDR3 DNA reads TGTGCCGGCAGCCGTCGATCCGGGACGGTCTCCTACGAGCAGTACTTC. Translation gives CAGSRRSGTVSYEQYF.

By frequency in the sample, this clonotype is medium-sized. CDR3 sequence reads: CASSVTPENEQFF. CDR3 bases: TGTGCCAGCAGCGTAACCCCAGAGAATGAGCAGTTCTTC. J is TRBJ2-1 and V is TRBV9; no reliable D call. CDR1 SGDLS and CDR2 YYNGEE come from the germline V gene. The CDR3 runs 13 residues. V was cut by 1 base and J by 7 bases, with 9 bases left in between.

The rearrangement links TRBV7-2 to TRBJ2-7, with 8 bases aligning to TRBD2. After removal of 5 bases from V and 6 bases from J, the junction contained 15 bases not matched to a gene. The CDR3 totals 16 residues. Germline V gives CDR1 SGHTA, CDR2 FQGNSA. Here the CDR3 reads CASSDFRKRGSCEQYF. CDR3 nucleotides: TGTGCCAGCAGCGATTTTCGTAAGCGGGGGAGCTGCGAGCAGTACTTC. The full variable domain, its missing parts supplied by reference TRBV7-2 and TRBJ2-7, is GAGVSQSPSNKVTEKGKDVELRCDPISGHTALYWYRQSLGQGLEFLIYFQGNSAPDKSGLPSDRFSAERTGGSVSTLTIQRTQQEDSAVYLCASSDFRKRGSCEQYFGPGTRLTVT.

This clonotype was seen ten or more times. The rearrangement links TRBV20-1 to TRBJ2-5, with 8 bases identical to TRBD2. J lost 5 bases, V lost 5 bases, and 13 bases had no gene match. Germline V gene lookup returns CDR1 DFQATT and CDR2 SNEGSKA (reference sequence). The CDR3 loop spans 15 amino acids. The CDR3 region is CSASAPQRERETQYF. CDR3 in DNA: TGCAGTGCTTCCGCCCCCCAGCGGGAGAGGGAGACCCAGTACTTC.

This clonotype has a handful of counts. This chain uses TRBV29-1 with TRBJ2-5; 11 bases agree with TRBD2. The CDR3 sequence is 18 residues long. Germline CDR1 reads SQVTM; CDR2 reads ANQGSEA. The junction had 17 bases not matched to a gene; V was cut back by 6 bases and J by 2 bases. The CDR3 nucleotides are TGCAGCGTAGGGGACAGCAGGCTAGCGGGAGGTCGACAAGAGACCCAGTACTTC. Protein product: CSVGDSRLAGGRQETQYF. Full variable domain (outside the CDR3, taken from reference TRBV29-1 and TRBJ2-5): SAVISQKPSRDICQRGTSLTIQCQVDSQVTMMFWYRQQPGQSLTLIATANQGSEATYESGFVIDKFPISRPNLTFSTLTVSNMSPEDSSIYLCSVGDSRLAGGRQETQYFGPGTRLLVL.

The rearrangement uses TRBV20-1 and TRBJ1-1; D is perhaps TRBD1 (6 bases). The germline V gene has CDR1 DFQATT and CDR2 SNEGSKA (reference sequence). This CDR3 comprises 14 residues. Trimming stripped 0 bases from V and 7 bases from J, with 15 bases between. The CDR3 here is CSAREIQGVGEAFF. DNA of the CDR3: TGCAGTGCTAGAGAGATACAGGGAGTAGGTGAAGCTTTCTTT.

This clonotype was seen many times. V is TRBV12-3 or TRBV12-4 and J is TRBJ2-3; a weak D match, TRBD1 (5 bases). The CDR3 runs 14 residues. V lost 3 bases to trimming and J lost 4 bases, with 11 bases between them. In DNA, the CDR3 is TGTGCCAGCAGTTTCGATCTAGGGGCAGATACGCAGTATTTT. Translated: CASSFDLGADTQYF.

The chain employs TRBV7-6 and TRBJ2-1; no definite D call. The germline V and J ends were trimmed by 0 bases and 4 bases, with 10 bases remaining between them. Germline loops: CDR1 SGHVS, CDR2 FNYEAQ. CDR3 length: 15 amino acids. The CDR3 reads CASSLALEPYNEQFF. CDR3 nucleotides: TGTGCCAGCAGCTTAGCGTTGGAACCGTACAATGAGCAGTTCTTC.

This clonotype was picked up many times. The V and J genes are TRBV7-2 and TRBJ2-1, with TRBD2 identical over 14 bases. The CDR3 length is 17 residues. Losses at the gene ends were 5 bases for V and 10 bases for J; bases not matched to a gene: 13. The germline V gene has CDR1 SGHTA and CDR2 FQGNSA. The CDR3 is CASSLRTGLAGAKEQFF. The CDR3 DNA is TGTGCCAGCAGCCTCCGCACGGGACTAGCGGGAGCGAAAGAGCAGTTCTTC.

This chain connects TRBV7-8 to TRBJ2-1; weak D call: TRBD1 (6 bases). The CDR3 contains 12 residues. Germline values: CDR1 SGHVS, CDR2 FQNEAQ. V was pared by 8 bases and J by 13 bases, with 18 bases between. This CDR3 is CASGSQGLLQFF. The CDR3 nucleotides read TGTGCCAGCGGCTCCCAGGGGTTACTACAGTTCTTC.

For the CDR3, the DNA is TGTGCCAGCAGCTTCAGGCAGGGTCCCCCCTACGAGCAGTACTTC. This gives the protein CASSFRQGPPYEQYF. J is TRBJ2-7 and V is TRBV7-2, with a tentative D call TRBD1 (5 bases). The CDR3 totals 15 residues. Per the germline V gene, CDR1 is SGHTA and CDR2 is FQGNSA. V was trimmed by 3 bases and J by 2 bases, leaving 14 bases between them.

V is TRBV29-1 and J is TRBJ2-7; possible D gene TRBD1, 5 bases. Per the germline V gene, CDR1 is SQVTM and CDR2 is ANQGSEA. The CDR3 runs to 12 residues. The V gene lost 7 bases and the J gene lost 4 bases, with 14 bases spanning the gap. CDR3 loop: CSAEQERYEQYF. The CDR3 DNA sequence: TGCAGCGCGGAACAGGAAAGGTACGAGCAGTACTTC.

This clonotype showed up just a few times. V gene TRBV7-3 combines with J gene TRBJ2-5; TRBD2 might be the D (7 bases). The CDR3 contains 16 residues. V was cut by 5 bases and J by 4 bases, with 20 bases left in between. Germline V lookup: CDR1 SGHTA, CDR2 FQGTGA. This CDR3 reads CASSPTGGLLRETQYF. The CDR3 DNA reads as TGTGCCAGCAGCCCGACGGGGGGCTTGTTGAGAGAGACCCAGTACTTC.

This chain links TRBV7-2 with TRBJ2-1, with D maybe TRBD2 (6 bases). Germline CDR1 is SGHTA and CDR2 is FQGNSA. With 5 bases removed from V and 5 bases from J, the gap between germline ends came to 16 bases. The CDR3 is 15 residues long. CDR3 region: CASSLTAGQHNEQFF. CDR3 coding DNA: TGTGCCAGCAGCCTTACTGCGGGGCAACACAATGAGCAGTTCTTC.

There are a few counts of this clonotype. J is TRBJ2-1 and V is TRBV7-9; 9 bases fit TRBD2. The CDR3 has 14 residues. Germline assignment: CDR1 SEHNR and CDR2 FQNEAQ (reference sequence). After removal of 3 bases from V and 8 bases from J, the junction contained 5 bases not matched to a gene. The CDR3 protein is CASSLLAGTYEQFF. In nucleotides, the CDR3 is TGTGCCAGCAGCTTGCTAGCGGGAACGTATGAGCAGTTCTTC.

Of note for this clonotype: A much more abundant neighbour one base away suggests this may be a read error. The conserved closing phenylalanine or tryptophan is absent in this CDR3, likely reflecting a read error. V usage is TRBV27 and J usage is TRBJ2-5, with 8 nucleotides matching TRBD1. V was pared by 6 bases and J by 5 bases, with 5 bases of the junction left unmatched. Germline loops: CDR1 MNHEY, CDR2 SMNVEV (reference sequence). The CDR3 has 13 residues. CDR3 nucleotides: TGTGCCAGCAGACGGACAGGGAGTGAGACCCAGTACTCC. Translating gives CASRRTGSETQYS.

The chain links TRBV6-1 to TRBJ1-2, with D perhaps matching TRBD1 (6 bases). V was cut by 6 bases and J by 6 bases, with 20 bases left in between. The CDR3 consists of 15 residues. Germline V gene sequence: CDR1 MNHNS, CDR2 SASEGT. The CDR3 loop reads CASRESTGSSHGYTF. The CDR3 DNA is TGTGCCAGCAGGGAATCGACAGGCTCCTCCCATGGCTACACCTTC.

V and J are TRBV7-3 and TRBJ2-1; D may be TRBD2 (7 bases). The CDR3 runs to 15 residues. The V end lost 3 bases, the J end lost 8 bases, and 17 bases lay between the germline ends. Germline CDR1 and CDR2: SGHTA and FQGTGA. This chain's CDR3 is CASSFLGGGSDEQFF. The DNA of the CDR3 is TGTGCCAGCAGCTTCTTGGGGGGGGGCTCCGATGAGCAGTTCTTC.